These 2 T cell receptor beta chains were all obtained from the same sample, sequenced in a study of shared clonotypes between healthy human individuals. Sequencing was performed with immunoSEQ multiplex PCR; in TCRdb, only in-frame clones are kept and a portion is missing. The sample has about 2 million clones; approximately 94% are singletons. CD45RO-negative CD8 cells positively selected for CCR7 made up the naive population, which excluded terminally differentiated effector memory CD45RA+ cells. Sequencing input: naive CD8+ T cells sorted from blood. Every receptor here comes from a man aged 18 to 30 in good health.

The V gene is TRBV5-1, the J gene TRBJ2-7; D may be TRBD2 (5 bases). Trimming shortened V by 4 bases and J by 7 bases, and 18 bases separated the two germline ends. This CDR3 spans 14 amino acids. CDR1 SGHRS and CDR2 YFSETQ come from the germline V gene. The CDR3 DNA follows: TGCGCCAGCAGCGCGGGCCCCGGAGAAGGTGAGCAGTACTTC. Its protein product is CASSAGPGEGEQYF.

About this clone: Other nucleotide sequences from this sample produce the same CDR3. The gene calls are TRBV27 and TRBJ2-1, with D possibly TRBD2 on 5 matching bases. Between the trimmed V and J ends, which lost 6 bases and 6 bases, there was a span of 6 bases. The CDR3 runs to 11 residues. Germline values: CDR1 MNHEY, CDR2 SMNVEV (reference sequence). CDR3 sequence: CASRAGNEQFF. The CDR3 nucleotides are TGTGCCAGCAGGGCGGGCAATGAGCAGTTCTTC.